This T cell receptor beta chain stems from a study of blood T cell repertoires in COVID-19. Repertoires were generated with immunoSEQ multiplex PCR, while TCRdb's copy carries only in-frame clones and drops some. The repertoire consists of 98,000 or so clones, with about 90% occurring once and the leading ten covering roughly 15%. Specimen: peripheral blood. The receptor comes from a man aged 50 or older with acute or convalescent COVID-19.

CDR3 sequence reads: CASSPLRLAVSAKNIQYF. CDR3 sequence (DNA): TGTGCCAGCAGCCCACTTAGACTAGCGGTATCCGCAAAGAACATTCAGTACTTC. V gene TRBV11-3 combines with J gene TRBJ2-4, with 9 bases fitting TRBD2. CDR3 length: 18 residues. Trimming removed 5 bases from V and 7 bases from J; junction bases left unmatched: 18. Germline V lookup: CDR1 SGHNT, CDR2 YENEEA.